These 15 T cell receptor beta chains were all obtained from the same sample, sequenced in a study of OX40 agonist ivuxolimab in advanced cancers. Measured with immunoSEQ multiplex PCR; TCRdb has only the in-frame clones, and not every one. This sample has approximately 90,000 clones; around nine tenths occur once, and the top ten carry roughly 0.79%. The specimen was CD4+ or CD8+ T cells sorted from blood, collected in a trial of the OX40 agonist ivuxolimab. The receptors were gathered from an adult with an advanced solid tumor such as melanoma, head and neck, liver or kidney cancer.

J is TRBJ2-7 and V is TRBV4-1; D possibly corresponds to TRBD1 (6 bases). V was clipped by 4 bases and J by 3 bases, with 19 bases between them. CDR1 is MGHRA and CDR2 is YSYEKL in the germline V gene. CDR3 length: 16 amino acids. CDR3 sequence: CASSPGRAQGLYEQYF. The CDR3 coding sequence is TGCGCCAGCAGCCCGGGGCGGGCCCAGGGGCTCTACGAGCAGTACTTC.

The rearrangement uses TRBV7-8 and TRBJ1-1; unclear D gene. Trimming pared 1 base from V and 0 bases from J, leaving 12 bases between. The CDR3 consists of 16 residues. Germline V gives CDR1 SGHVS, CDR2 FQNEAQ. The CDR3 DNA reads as TGTGCCAGCAGCTTAGGGATAAATACCTTGAACACTGAAGCTTTCTTT. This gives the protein CASSLGINTLNTEAFF.

DNA of the CDR3: TGTGCCAGCTCACCCCCCGGGACTAGAAGGACAGGGTCAGATACGCAGTATTTT. Translation gives CASSPPGTRRTGSDTQYF. The chain uses TRBV18 and TRBJ2-3; D could derive from TRBD1 or TRBD2 (8 bases each). V dropped 3 bases and J dropped 4 bases, with 23 bases sitting between them. CDR1 KGHSH and CDR2 LQKENI come from the germline V gene. The CDR3 length is 18 residues.

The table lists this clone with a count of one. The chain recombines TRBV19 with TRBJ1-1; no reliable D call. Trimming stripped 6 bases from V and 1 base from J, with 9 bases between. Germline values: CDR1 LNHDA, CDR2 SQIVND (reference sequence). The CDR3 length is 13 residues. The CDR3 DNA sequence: TGTGCCAGTAGCTCGATGTCGAACACTGAAGCTTTCTTT. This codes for CASSSMSNTEAFF.

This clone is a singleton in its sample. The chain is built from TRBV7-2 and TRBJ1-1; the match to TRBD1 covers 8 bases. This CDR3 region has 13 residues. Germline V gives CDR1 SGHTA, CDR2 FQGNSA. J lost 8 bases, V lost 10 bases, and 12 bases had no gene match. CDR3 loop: CATIEGTGIEAFF. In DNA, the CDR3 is TGTGCCACCATAGAGGGGACAGGTATAGAAGCTTTCTTT. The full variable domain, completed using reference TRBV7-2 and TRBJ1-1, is GAGVSQSPSNKVTEKGKDVELRCDPISGHTALYWYRQSLGQGLEFLIYFQGNSAPDKSGLPSDRFSAERTGGSVSTLTIQRTQQEDSAVYLCATIEGTGIEAFFGQGTRLTVV.

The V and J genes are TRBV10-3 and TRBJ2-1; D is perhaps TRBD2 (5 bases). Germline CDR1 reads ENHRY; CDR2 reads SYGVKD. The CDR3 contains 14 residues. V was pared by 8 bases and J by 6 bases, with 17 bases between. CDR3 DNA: TGTGCCATCCGGGGAAGCCGTACGGGCAATGAGCAGTTCTTC. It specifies CAIRGSRTGNEQFF.

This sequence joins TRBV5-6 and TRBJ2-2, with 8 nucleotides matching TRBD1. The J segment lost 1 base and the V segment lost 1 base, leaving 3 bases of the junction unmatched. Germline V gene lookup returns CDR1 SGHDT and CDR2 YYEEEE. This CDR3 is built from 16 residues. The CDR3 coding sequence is TGTGCCAGCAGCTTGCTGGGGACAGGGAACACCGGGGAGCTGTTTTTT. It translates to CASSLLGTGNTGELFF.

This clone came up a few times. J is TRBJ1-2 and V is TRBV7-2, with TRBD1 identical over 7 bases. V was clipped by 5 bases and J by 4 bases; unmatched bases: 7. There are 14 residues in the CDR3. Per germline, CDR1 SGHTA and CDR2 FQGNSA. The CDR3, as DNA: TGTGCCAGCAGCGGCCGGGACAGCGTCTATGGCTACACCTTC. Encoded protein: CASSGRDSVYGYTF.

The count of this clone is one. The CDR3 reads CASSRTELSYEQYF. The CDR3 nucleotides read TGTGCCAGCAGTCGGACGGAGCTATCCTACGAGCAGTACTTC. V is TRBV19 and J is TRBJ2-7; no clear D. Per the germline V gene, CDR1 is LNHDA and CDR2 is SQIVND (reference sequence). The V gene lost 9 bases and the J gene lost 1 base, with 16 bases spanning the gap. The CDR3 is made up of 14 amino acids.

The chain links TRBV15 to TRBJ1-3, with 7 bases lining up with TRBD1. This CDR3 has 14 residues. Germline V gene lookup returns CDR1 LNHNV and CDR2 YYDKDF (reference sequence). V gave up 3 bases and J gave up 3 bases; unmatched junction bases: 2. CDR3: CATSSDRVGNTIYF. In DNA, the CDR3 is TGTGCCACCAGCAGTGACAGGGTTGGAAACACCATATATTTT.

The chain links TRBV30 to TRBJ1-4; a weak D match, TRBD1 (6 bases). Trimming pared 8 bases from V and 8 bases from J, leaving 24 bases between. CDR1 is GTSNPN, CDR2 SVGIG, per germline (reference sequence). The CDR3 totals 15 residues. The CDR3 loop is CAGRSRDKMGEKLFF. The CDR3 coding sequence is TGTGCCGGGCGGAGCCGGGACAAAATGGGGGAAAAACTGTTTTTT.

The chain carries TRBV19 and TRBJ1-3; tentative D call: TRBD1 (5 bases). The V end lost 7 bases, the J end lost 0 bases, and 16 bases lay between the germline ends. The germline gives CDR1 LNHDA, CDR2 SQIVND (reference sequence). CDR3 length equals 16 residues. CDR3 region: CASNPGPLISGNTIYF. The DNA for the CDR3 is TGTGCCAGTAATCCGGGGCCATTGATCTCTGGAAACACCATATATTTT. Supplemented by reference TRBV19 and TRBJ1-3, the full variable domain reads DGGITQSPKYLFRKEGQNVTLSCEQNLNHDAMYWYRQDPGQGLRLIYYSQIVNDFQKGDIAEGYSVSREKKESFPLTVTSAQKNPTAFYLCASNPGPLISGNTIYFGEGSWLTVV.

The CDR3 nucleotides are TGTGCCAGCGGGACAGGGGGGTCCTACGAGCAGTACTTC. It codes for CASGTGGSYEQYF. The chain uses TRBV6-6 and TRBJ2-7; TRBD1 matches 11 bases. The germline V gene encodes CDR1 MNHNY and CDR2 SVGAGI (reference sequence). CDR3 length equals 13 residues. V was pared by 8 bases and J by 1 base, with 1 base of the junction left unmatched.

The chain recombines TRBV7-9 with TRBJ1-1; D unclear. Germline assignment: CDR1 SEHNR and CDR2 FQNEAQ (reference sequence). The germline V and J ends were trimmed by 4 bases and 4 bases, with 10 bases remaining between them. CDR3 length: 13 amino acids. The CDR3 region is CASSYPPATEAFF. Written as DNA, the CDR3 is TGTGCCAGCAGCTACCCCCCCGCCACTGAAGCTTTCTTT.

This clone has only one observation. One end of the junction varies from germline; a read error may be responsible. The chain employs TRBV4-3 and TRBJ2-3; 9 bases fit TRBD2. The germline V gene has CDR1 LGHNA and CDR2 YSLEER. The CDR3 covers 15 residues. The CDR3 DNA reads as TGCGCCAGCAACCAATTAGCGGGGGGCACAGATACGCAGTATTTT. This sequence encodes CASNQLAGGTDTQYF.